This record concerns one T cell receptor (beta chain) sequence. RNA amounts of about 0.45 to 1 ug underwent reverse transcription with random hexamers. Coverage of TCR beta CDR3 amplification by immunoSEQ multiplex PCR extended to 54 Vbeta and 13 Jbeta. Via MiXCR, TCRdb re-called the immunoSEQ multiplex PCR reads, giving one row per CDR3 protein. This sample has 150,000 to 200,000 distinct CDR3 sequences; about 91% occur once, and the top ten carry roughly 0.08%. The sample originates from a study of CD8 T cells in Susac syndrome. Per germline, CDR1 DFQATT and CDR2 SNEGSKA (reference sequence). CDR3 length equals 13 residues. V lost 2 bases, J lost 4 bases, and 11 bases lay in between.

The clonotype was recovered from a human donor in good health. The sample taken for sequencing was CD4+ T cells from PBMCs. This chain connects TRBV20-1 to TRBJ2-5; D tentatively reads TRBD1 or TRBD2 (5 bases each). The CDR3 region is CSARRDLRETQYF. The CDR3 nucleotides read TGCAGTGCTAGAAGGGACCTCCGAGAGACCCAGTACTTC.